This T cell receptor (beta chain) was captured in a study of T cell changes during pregnancy in multiple sclerosis. This CDR3 comprises 14 residues. The germline V and J ends were trimmed by 0 bases and 5 bases, with 11 bases remaining between them. Germline V lookup: CDR1 GTSNPN, CDR2 SVGIG (reference sequence). Measured with immunoSEQ multiplex PCR; TCRdb has only the in-frame clones, and not every one. The sample has about 92,000 clones; approximately 92% are singletons. Source: peripheral blood, taken in the first trimester of pregnancy. The receptor was isolated from a female donor with multiple sclerosis, enrolled in a pregnancy study. The chain carries TRBV30 and TRBJ1-5; D perhaps matches TRBD1 (5 bases). CDR3 sequence: CAWSVGTDYQPQHF. The CDR3 bases are TGTGCCTGGAGTGTAGGGACTGACTATCAGCCCCAGCATTTT. Using reference TRBV30 and TRBJ1-5 for the parts outside the CDR3, the full variable domain is SQTIHQWPATLVQPVGSPLSLECTVEGTSNPNLYWYRQAAGRGLQLLFYSVGIGQISSEVPQNLSASRPQDRQFILSSKKLLLSDSGFYLCAWSVGTDYQPQHFGDGTRLSIL.